The 26 T cell receptor beta chains below all came from one sample that was sequenced in a study of shared clonotypes between healthy human individuals. Positive CCR7 selection of CD45RO-negative cells yielded the naive CD8 cells, and terminally differentiated effector memory CD45RA+ cells were excluded. Profiling relied on immunoSEQ multiplex PCR, and the TCRdb table lists in-frame clones only, not all of them. Of hundreds of thousands of clones listed, approximately 96% are singletons. Source material: naive CD8+ T cells sorted from blood. The source is a woman in her thirties in good health.

In nucleotides, the CDR3 is TGTGCCAGCAGCTTAGCACGAGGCTACGAGCAGTACTTC. It translates to CASSLARGYEQYF. The genes are TRBV7-8 and TRBJ2-7; no firm D call. Germline CDR1 SGHVS, CDR2 FQNEAQ. The V gene lost 0 bases and the J gene lost 3 bases, with 6 bases spanning the gap. This CDR3 spans 13 amino acids.

This clone showed up just once. This specimen includes other DNA sequences encoding the same CDR3. The chain uses TRBV4-1 and TRBJ2-7; D not certain. Trimming cost V 1 base and J 0 bases, with 7 bases left between them. The CDR3 sequence is 14 residues long. From germline, CDR1 is MGHRA and CDR2 YSYEKL. The chain's CDR3 is CASSQAAHSYEQYF. The CDR3 DNA is TGCGCCAGCAGCCAAGCGGCACACTCCTACGAGCAGTACTTC.

The chain joins TRBV13 to TRBJ2-1; the match to TRBD1 covers 12 bases. Losses at the gene ends were 5 bases for V and 8 bases for J; bases not matched to a gene: 16. Germline V gene data show CDR1 as PRHDT and CDR2 as FYEKMQ (reference sequence). This CDR3 is built from 18 residues. CDR3 amino acids: CASSELKSGQGANYEQFF. The CDR3 DNA is TGTGCCAGCAGCGAGTTGAAATCGGGACAGGGGGCGAACTATGAGCAGTTCTTC.

The chain links TRBV27 to TRBJ2-2, with D tentatively TRBD1 or TRBD2 (5 bases each). Looked up from germline, CDR1 is MNHEY and CDR2 is SMNVEV (reference sequence). The V gene lost 8 bases and the J gene lost 3 bases, with 16 bases spanning the gap. The CDR3 loop spans 15 amino acids. The CDR3 DNA reads as TGTGCCAGCCTCCCAGGGTTGCGGGACACCGGGGAGCTGTTTTTT. This sequence encodes CASLPGLRDTGELFF.

CDR3: CATQPGTGMGYTF. For the CDR3, the DNA is TGTGCCACCCAACCCGGGACAGGGATGGGCTACACCTTC. The chain couples TRBV7-6 to TRBJ1-2; 9 bases align to TRBD1. The ends lost 10 bases at V and 8 bases at J; junction bases unmatched: 11. The CDR3 extends over 13 amino acids. Germline V gene sequence: CDR1 SGHVS, CDR2 FNYEAQ.

The rearrangement links TRBV27 to TRBJ2-1; 16 nucleotides align to TRBD2. With V trimmed by 3 bases and J by 9 bases, 5 bases remained unmatched. There are 16 residues in the CDR3. Germline CDR1 and CDR2: MNHEY and SMNVEV (reference sequence). This CDR3 is CASSFGTSGRASEQFF. CDR3 in DNA: TGTGCCAGCAGTTTCGGGACTAGCGGGAGGGCATCTGAGCAGTTCTTC.

The chain uses TRBV6-7 and TRBJ2-2; TRBD2 aligns across 9 bases. TRBV6-7 is identified as an open reading frame with a role that is uncertain. The junction had 5 bases not matched to a gene; V was cut back by 2 bases and J by 4 bases. The CDR3 runs to 16 residues. CDR3 sequence: CASSYLGLAATGELFF. CDR3 sequence (DNA): TGTGCCAGCAGTTACCTGGGACTAGCTGCCACCGGGGAGCTGTTTTTT.

The V gene is TRBV2, the J gene TRBJ1-3; D uncertain. The germline gives CDR1 SNHLY, CDR2 FYNNEI. The CDR3 runs to 17 residues. Trimming removed 0 bases from V and 0 bases from J, with 12 bases in between. The CDR3 DNA reads as TGTGCCAGCAGTGAAGCTTGGGCTACCCGCTCTGGAAACACCATATATTTT. It translates to CASSEAWATRSGNTIYF.

This clone was detected once. The CDR3 reads CASSSQGETQYF. The CDR3 DNA sequence: TGTGCCAGCAGCTCCCAGGGGGAGACCCAGTACTTC. The rearrangement uses TRBV7-9 and TRBJ2-5; perhaps TRBD1 as D (6 bases). CDR1 is SEHNR, CDR2 FQNEAQ, per germline (reference sequence). The V end lost 4 bases, the J end lost 5 bases, and 8 bases lay between the germline ends. The CDR3 spans 12 residues. Looking up the rest from reference TRBV7-9 and TRBJ2-5 gives the full variable domain: DTGVSQNPRHKITKRGQNVTFRCDPISEHNRLYWYRQTLGQGPEFLTYFQNEAQLEKSRLLSDRFSAERPKGSFSTLEIQRTEQGDSAMYLCASSSQGETQYFGPGTRLLVL.

As concerns this clone: This specimen includes other DNA sequences encoding the same CDR3. The chain couples TRBV2 to TRBJ2-7; TRBD1 is a possible D gene (5 bases). This CDR3 comprises 11 residues. Germline CDR1 SNHLY, CDR2 FYNNEI. Trimming shortened V by 4 bases and J by 4 bases, and 5 bases separated the two germline ends. The CDR3 DNA follows: TGTGCCAGCAGTGCAGGGTACGAGCAGTACTTC. Translated: CASSAGYEQYF.

The CDR3 nucleotides are TGTGCCAGCAGTTTAGGGACGGATCCTAACTATGGCTACACCTTC. Translation gives CASSLGTDPNYGYTF. J is TRBJ1-2 and V is TRBV28; TRBD1 is a possible D gene (5 bases). Germline V gives CDR1 MDHEN, CDR2 SYDVKM. The V end was cut by 2 bases, the J end by 0 bases, with 10 bases between. CDR3 length: 15 residues.

The table lists this clone with a count of one. The chain links TRBV5-8 to TRBJ2-5; D call uncertain. Germline lookup yields CDR1 SGHTS and CDR2 YDEGEE. CDR3 length equals 14 residues. V gave up 3 bases and J gave up 0 bases, with 9 bases separating them. This CDR3 reads CASSSGENQETQYF. DNA of the CDR3: TGTGCCAGCAGCTCCGGCGAGAACCAAGAGACCCAGTACTTC.

The chain has TRBV2 and TRBJ2-7, with TRBD1 identical over 8 bases. The V segment lost 4 bases and the J segment 3 bases; nucleotides outside the gene matches: 11. The CDR3 spans 16 residues. CDR1 and CDR2 (germline): SNHLY, FYNNEI. The CDR3 nucleotides are TGTGCCAGCAGTGCCGGGTATGGACAGGGTTTCTACGAGCAGTACTTC. Amino acids: CASSAGYGQGFYEQYF. The variable domain in full, with the rest retrieved from reference TRBV2 and TRBJ2-7, is EPEVTQTPSHQVTQMGQEVILRCVPISNHLYFYWYRQILGQKVEFLVSFYNNEISEKSEIFDDQFSVERPDGSNFTLKIRSTKLEDSAMYFCASSAGYGQGFYEQYFGPGTRLTVT.

The CDR3 sequence is CASSRRGTELNTGELFF. The CDR3 DNA follows: TGTGCCAGCAGCCGAAGGGGGACAGAACTTAACACCGGGGAGCTGTTTTTT. The rearrangement joins TRBV7-9 to TRBJ2-2, with 7 bases aligning to TRBD1. V trimming: 5 bases; J trimming: 2 bases; junction bases outside the gene matches: 11. The CDR3 sequence is 17 residues long. The germline V gene encodes CDR1 SEHNR and CDR2 FQNEAQ (reference sequence).

J is TRBJ2-1 and V is TRBV28; 8 positions match TRBD2. Germline V gives CDR1 MDHEN, CDR2 SYDVKM. CDR3 length: 16 amino acids. Trimming at V came to 7 bases and at J to 7 bases, leaving 15 bases not matched to a gene. Here the CDR3 reads CASTTIRESGRNEQFF. As DNA, the CDR3 is TGTGCCAGCACTACCATAAGGGAGAGCGGGAGAAATGAGCAGTTCTTC.

This chain connects TRBV6-5 to TRBJ2-7; the match to TRBD1 covers 8 bases. Germline V gene data show CDR1 as MNHEY and CDR2 as SVGAGI. V shed 6 bases, J shed 4 bases, and the junction held 8 bases outside the gene matches. The CDR3 extends over 14 amino acids. The CDR3 region has the DNA TGTGCCAGCAGCTCCGGGACAGGCGAATACGAGCAGTACTTC. It translates to CASSSGTGEYEQYF.

As concerns this clone: The sample carries other DNA sequences with the same CDR3. The CDR3, as DNA: TGTGCCAGCAGTTTCTCGGGGAACACTGAAGCTTTCTTT. It yields the protein CASSFSGNTEAFF. The chain has TRBV28 and TRBJ1-1; D gene unclear. Germline V gene data show CDR1 as MDHEN and CDR2 as SYDVKM. With 3 bases removed from V and 1 base from J, the gap between germline ends came to 6 bases. This CDR3 spans 13 amino acids.

The rearrangement links TRBV13 to TRBJ2-1, with 10 bases identical to TRBD2. The CDR3 has 15 amino acids. The germline V gene has CDR1 PRHDT and CDR2 FYEKMQ (reference sequence). With V trimmed by 7 bases and J by 0 bases, 3 bases remained unmatched. The CDR3 nucleotides read TGTGCCAGCAACCCTAGCGGGGGCTCCTACAATGAGCAGTTCTTC. Encoded protein: CASNPSGGSYNEQFF.

The chain carries TRBV27 and TRBJ2-7; 8 bases fit TRBD1. CDR1 MNHEY and CDR2 SMNVEV come from the germline V gene (reference sequence). Trimming at V came to 2 bases and at J to 3 bases, leaving 3 bases not matched to a gene. The CDR3 is made up of 14 amino acids. The CDR3 nucleotides read TGTGCCAGCAGTTTAAGGGACAGGCTCTACGAGCAGTACTTC. This codes for CASSLRDRLYEQYF.

The rearrangement joins TRBV6-5 to TRBJ2-1; possibly TRBD1 for D (5 bases). The germline CDR1 and CDR2 sequences are MNHEY and SVGAGI. Trimming removed 7 bases at V and 10 bases at J, with 14 bases between. The CDR3 loop spans 12 amino acids. Here the CDR3 DNA reads TGTGCCAGCACCAATGGGGCACAGGAGCAGTTCTTC. Protein: CASTNGAQEQFF.

This clone was recorded only once. The chain has TRBV27 and TRBJ2-7; no definite D call. Germline-derived CDR1 and CDR2 are MNHEY and SMNVEV (reference sequence). CDR3 size: 13 residues. V gave up 4 bases and J gave up 0 bases, with 7 bases separating them. The CDR3: CASSWALSYEQYF. The CDR3 region has the DNA TGTGCCAGCAGTTGGGCACTCTCCTACGAGCAGTACTTC.

V is TRBV27 and J is TRBJ2-2, with D maybe TRBD2 (6 bases). The CDR3 is 14 amino acids. V was trimmed by 7 bases and J by 5 bases, leaving 14 bases between them. Germline V gene lookup returns CDR1 MNHEY and CDR2 SMNVEV (reference sequence). The CDR3 here is CASTFTGATGELFF. DNA of the CDR3: TGTGCCAGCACCTTTACGGGAGCTACCGGGGAGCTGTTTTTT.

The J gene is TRBJ2-3, the V gene TRBV2; D is unclear. Germline V gene lookup returns CDR1 SNHLY and CDR2 FYNNEI. V lost 0 bases and J 10 bases, leaving 11 bases between the germline ends. The CDR3 contains 13 residues. The CDR3, as DNA: TGTGCCAGCAGTGAAGCCCGTTTGGCAGCGCAGTATTTT. It is translated as CASSEARLAAQYF.

The V and J genes are TRBV2 and TRBJ1-1; possibly TRBD1 for D (5 bases). With 3 bases removed from V and 3 bases from J, the gap between germline ends came to 11 bases. Germline loops: CDR1 SNHLY, CDR2 FYNNEI. The CDR3 length is 14 residues. The CDR3 spells CASSEWGGDTEAFF. The CDR3 coding sequence is TGTGCCAGCAGTGAGTGGGGCGGAGACACTGAAGCTTTCTTT.

The gene calls are TRBV30 and TRBJ2-7, with D unresolved. With 0 bases removed from V and 5 bases from J, the gap between germline ends came to 14 bases. This CDR3 region has 14 residues. Germline CDR1 and CDR2: GTSNPN and SVGIG (reference sequence). The CDR3 here is CAWSVGQVMNEQYF. CDR3 in DNA: TGTGCCTGGAGTGTCGGGCAGGTTATGAACGAGCAGTACTTC.

The chain carries TRBV7-8 and TRBJ2-7, with 11 nucleotides matching TRBD2. CDR1 and CDR2 from the germline V gene are SGHVS and FQNEAQ. The CDR3 is made up of 16 amino acids. V dropped 5 bases and J dropped 7; count of bases not matched to a gene: 13. CDR3 loop: CASSPTSGILNFEQYF. CDR3 nucleotides: TGTGCCAGCAGCCCGACTAGCGGGATCCTTAATTTTGAGCAGTACTTC.